This record concerns one TCR beta chain sequence. The target antigen is unknown. These data belong to a study of beta chain features in type 1 diabetes. Expressed TCRB transcripts got sequenced, as all isolated RNA was reverse transcribed. Sequencing used immunoSEQ multiplex PCR; TCRdb keeps in-frame clones, though not all of them. The sample consists of 640,000 or so clones, about 14% of them appearing once. It was one heparinised blood draw, averaging about 0.12 L, that each donor gave. General observations from the study: At VDJ recombination sites, type 1 diabetes patients had fewer insertions and more deleted nucleotides. All four CD4+ subsets of Type 1 diabetes patients contained TCRB CDR3s that were moderately but significantly shorter.

The V gene lost 4 bases and the J gene lost 6 bases, with 12 bases spanning the gap. The CDR3 contains 12 residues. Germline V gives CDR1 GTSNPN, CDR2 SVGIG (reference sequence). This chain links TRBV30 with TRBJ1-2, with D possibly being TRBD1 (5 bases). The source material was naive CD4+ T cells from blood. This receptor was identified in a man aged 18-30 years with type 1 diabetes. CDR3 in DNA: TGTGCCTGGACCCCGGGGGGGAATGGCTACACCTTC. It yields the protein CAWTPGGNGYTF. Full variable domain (missing parts from reference TRBV30 and TRBJ1-2): SQTIHQWPATLVQPVGSPLSLECTVEGTSNPNLYWYRQAAGRGLQLLFYSVGIGQISSEVPQNLSASRPQDRQFILSSKKLLLSDSGFYLCAWTPGGNGYTFGSGTRLTVV.